Below, 11 T cell receptor beta chains from the same sample are listed, as sequenced in a study of T cells in localized non-small cell lung cancer. Method: immunoSEQ multiplex PCR; TCRdb's copy keeps in-frame clones and lacks some. The table includes about 74,000 clones, about 88% detected once. Specimen: peripheral blood, collected before any cancer treatment. The receptors shown here come from a female donor older than 55 with stage I lung adenocarcinoma.

This sequence joins TRBV7-3 and TRBJ2-5; tentative D call: TRBD2 (6 bases). Germline V gives CDR1 SGHTA, CDR2 FQGTGA. V was pared by 1 base and J by 0 bases, with 9 bases between. This CDR3 has 15 amino acids. The CDR3 sequence: CASSLNGGNQETQYF. As DNA, the CDR3 is TGTGCCAGCAGCTTAAACGGGGGAAACCAAGAGACCCAGTACTTC.

V gene TRBV4-2 combines with J gene TRBJ2-7; no clear D gene. This CDR3 is built from 13 residues. V gave up 5 bases and J gave up 3 bases, with 11 bases separating them. Germline V CDR1 and CDR2: LGHNA, YNFKEQ. The CDR3 sequence is CASSLGTVYEQYF. DNA of the CDR3: TGTGCCAGCAGCTTAGGCACAGTCTACGAGCAGTACTTC.

The chain is built from TRBV12-5 and TRBJ2-2; no reliable D call. Trimming removed 8 bases at V and 7 bases at J, with 14 bases between. The CDR3 covers 13 residues. CDR1 LGHNT and CDR2 FRNRAP come from the germline V gene. As DNA, the CDR3 is TGTGCTAGTTCTTTTTTAGAGAACGGGGAGCTGTTTTTT. Encoded protein: CASSFLENGELFF.

The chain recombines TRBV5-5 with TRBJ1-1, with D perhaps TRBD1 (5 bases). V dropped 4 bases and J dropped 4 bases, with 17 bases sitting between them. Germline V gene sequence: CDR1 SGHKS, CDR2 YYEKEE (reference sequence). The CDR3 has 15 amino acids. The CDR3 loop is CASSNLHRGGTEAFF. CDR3 DNA sequence: TGTGCCAGCAGCAATCTACACCGGGGGGGCACTGAAGCTTTCTTT.

This chain connects TRBV7-6 to TRBJ2-7, with D possibly being TRBD1 or TRBD2 (5 bases each). The germline V and J ends were trimmed by 0 bases and 2 bases, with 8 bases remaining between them. CDR3 size: 14 residues. From germline, CDR1 is SGHVS and CDR2 FNYEAQ. CDR3 in DNA: TGTGCCAGCAGCTTAGCGGGGGTTCCCTACGAGCAGTACTTC. Translation: CASSLAGVPYEQYF.

The chain combines TRBV11-2 with TRBJ2-5; D not certain. The ends were cut back, 4 bases at V and 2 bases at J, with 8 bases in the middle. The CDR3 consists of 13 residues. CDR1 SGHAT and CDR2 FQNNGV come from the germline V gene. The CDR3 bases are TGTGCCAGCAGCTCAGGTTTACAAGAGACCCAGTACTTC. Translated: CASSSGLQETQYF.

The chain links TRBV5-6 to TRBJ1-3, with D possibly matching TRBD1 (6 bases). Germline lookup yields CDR1 SGHDT and CDR2 YYEEEE. The CDR3 runs to 15 residues. V lost 0 bases to trimming and J lost 3 bases, with 10 bases between them. This chain's CDR3 is CASSLARGHGNTIYF. The CDR3 coding sequence is TGTGCCAGCAGCTTGGCCCGGGGGCATGGAAACACCATATATTTT.

This clone occurred a few times. The chain recombines TRBV5-8 with TRBJ2-3, with TRBD2 as a possible D gene (6 bases). CDR1 and CDR2 from the germline V gene are SGHTS and YDEGEE. V was shortened by 3 bases and J by 13 bases, with 15 bases between the two germline ends. This CDR3 has 12 amino acids. The CDR3 reads CASSYDAGREYF. The DNA of the CDR3 is TGTGCCAGCAGCTATGATGCGGGACGGGAGTATTTT.

This sequence joins TRBV9 and TRBJ2-3; no firm D call. Germline values: CDR1 SGDLS, CDR2 YYNGEE. Trimming removed 3 bases at V and 0 bases at J, with 14 bases between. CDR3 length: 16 residues. The CDR3 is CASSESGRLSTDTQYF. The DNA of the CDR3 is TGTGCCAGCAGCGAGTCCGGCAGACTTAGCACAGATACGCAGTATTTT.

The chain couples TRBV9 to TRBJ2-5; D call uncertain. The CDR3 has 14 residues. Trimming left V 4 bases short and J 5 bases short, with 15 bases between. The germline V gene has CDR1 SGDLS and CDR2 YYNGEE. CDR3 sequence (DNA): TGTGCCAGCAGCCCCCAAGGAGTCGGCGAGACCCAGTACTTC. It is translated as CASSPQGVGETQYF.

This clone is classed as medium-sized (0.01 to 0.1%). V usage is TRBV29-1 and J usage is TRBJ1-5, with a tentative D call TRBD1 (5 bases). This CDR3 contains 14 residues. The ends were cut back, 6 bases at V and 5 bases at J, with 17 bases in the middle. The germline V gene encodes CDR1 SQVTM and CDR2 ANQGSEA. The DNA for the CDR3 is TGCAGCGTCCTCGGGAGCAGGGATGATCAGCCCCAGCATTTT. It yields the protein CSVLGSRDDQPQHF.